This TCR beta chain was retrieved from a study of beta chain features in type 1 diabetes. Study-level points and caveats: Patients with Type 1 diabetes showed moderately but significantly shorter TCRB CDR3s in all four CD4+ subsets. Resolution of whether HLA type affects TCRB rearrangement was not achieved here.

This CDR3 has 14 residues. V was pared by 6 bases and J by 6 bases, with 14 bases between. Per germline, CDR1 MDHEN and CDR2 SYDVKM. This clone was seen a handful of times. Its antigen is unidentified. Researchers reported sorting CD4+ naive, central memory, regulatory and stem cell-like memory cells via CD45RO/CCR7/CD25/CD127/CD95/CD27. Isolated RNA was reverse transcribed in full, so expressed TCRB transcripts were sequenced. Measured with immunoSEQ multiplex PCR; TCRdb has only the in-frame clones, and not every one. The sample consists of approximately 270,000 clones, over 11% of them appearing once.

The clonotype comes from a man aged 30 to 45 with type 1 diabetes. The chain links TRBV28 to TRBJ2-2, with a possible D match to TRBD1 (6 bases). Material for sequencing was naive CD4+ T cells from blood. The CDR3 coding sequence is TGTGCCAGCAGGCCACAGGGACCCCCCGGGGAGCTGTTTTTT. This translates into CASRPQGPPGELFF.